Below, 30 T cell receptor beta chains from the same sample are listed, as sequenced in a study of shared clonotypes between healthy human individuals. Repertoires were generated with immunoSEQ multiplex PCR, while TCRdb's copy carries only in-frame clones and drops some. The sample includes about 2 million clones, roughly 94% of them seen just once. Sequenced material: naive CD4+ T cells sorted from blood. Subset meaning: CD45RA+ positively selected. All receptors derive from a young man in good health.

V usage is TRBV6-5 and J usage is TRBJ1-1; tentatively, D is TRBD1 (5 bases). Trimming removed 7 bases at V and 4 bases at J, with 16 bases between. Germline lookup yields CDR1 MNHEY and CDR2 SVGAGI. CDR3 length: 14 residues. The CDR3 nucleotides are TGTGCCAGCACCTCGGGACGGGCGGGCACTGAAGCTTTCTTT. This codes for CASTSGRAGTEAFF.

This sequence joins TRBV7-2 and TRBJ1-4; a possible D gene is TRBD1 (6 bases). Between the trimmed V and J ends, which lost 4 bases and 8 bases, there was a span of 17 bases. The CDR3 runs to 15 residues. Germline V gene data show CDR1 as SGHTA and CDR2 as FQGNSA. The CDR3 nucleotides read TGTGCCAGCAGCTCAAATACGGGGGCTAGGGAAAAACTGTTTTTT. Translating gives CASSSNTGAREKLFF.

The table lists this clone with a count of one. DNA of the CDR3: TGCAGCGTTGCAGGGCCAGGTAACACCGGGGAGCTGTTTTTT. It yields the protein CSVAGPGNTGELFF. The chain has TRBV29-1 and TRBJ2-2; the D gene is possibly TRBD1 (5 bases). This CDR3 region has 14 residues. Deletions cut 4 bases from V and 2 bases from J, with 11 bases between. Germline V CDR1 and CDR2: SQVTM, ANQGSEA.

The V and J genes are TRBV6-5 and TRBJ2-7; D tentatively fits TRBD1 or TRBD2 (5 bases each). Germline V lookup: CDR1 MNHEY, CDR2 SVGAGI. The CDR3 has 12 amino acids. V was cut by 5 bases and J by 7 bases, with 12 bases left in between. Here the CDR3 reads CASSERWGEQYF. The CDR3 region has the DNA TGTGCCAGCAGTGAAAGATGGGGGGAGCAGTACTTC.

Details on this clone: Different DNA sequences within this sample yield the same CDR3. This sequence joins TRBV10-3 and TRBJ1-1; D gene ambiguous. The CDR3 contains 14 residues. V lost 0 bases and J lost 0, with 5 bases in between. The germline CDR1 and CDR2 sequences are ENHRY and SYGVKD. The CDR3: CAISESSLNTEAFF. CDR3 nucleotide sequence: TGTGCCATCAGTGAGTCGAGCTTGAACACTGAAGCTTTCTTT.

The V call is TRBV7-8, the J call TRBJ2-3, with D perhaps assigned TRBD1 or TRBD2 (6 bases each). CDR1 is SGHVS, CDR2 FQNEAQ, per germline. V lost 5 bases and J 2 bases, leaving 14 bases between the germline ends. This CDR3 is built from 15 residues. The DNA for the CDR3 is TGTGCCAGCAGCCTTAAGGGGGGATCCACAGATACGCAGTATTTT. Its translation: CASSLKGGSTDTQYF.

The chain employs TRBV4-3 and TRBJ2-7; 8 bases fit TRBD1. The CDR3 totals 16 residues. V lost 3 bases and J lost 6; bases outside the gene matches: 13. CDR1 and CDR2 (germline): LGHNA, YSLEER. The CDR3 is CASSHRPGTGYSEQYF. CDR3 nucleotide sequence: TGCGCCAGCAGCCACCGGCCCGGGACAGGTTATTCCGAGCAGTACTTC.

The V and J genes are TRBV5-1 and TRBJ2-7, with 13 bases fitting TRBD2. This CDR3 has 16 amino acids. The trim removed 4 bases at V and 1 base at J, leaving 5 bases unmatched. Looked up from germline, CDR1 is SGHRS and CDR2 is YFSETQ. CDR3 in amino acids: CASSPLGLAGSYEQYF. Here the CDR3 DNA reads TGCGCCAGCAGCCCTCTGGGACTAGCGGGATCCTACGAGCAGTACTTC.

A remark on this clone: Other DNA sequences in this specimen translate into the identical CDR3. The V call is TRBV6-5, the J call TRBJ2-3, with TRBD2 matching over 10 bases. Germline assignment: CDR1 MNHEY and CDR2 SVGAGI. J was trimmed by 1 base and V by 0 bases; bases with no gene match: 1. This CDR3 has 16 residues. The CDR3 spells CASSYSGTSGTDTQYF. Here the CDR3 DNA reads TGTGCCAGCAGTTACTCTGGGACTAGCGGCACAGATACGCAGTATTTT.

The chain links TRBV6-4 to TRBJ2-3; possibly TRBD2 for D (5 bases). Trimming left V 5 bases short and J 4 bases short, with 10 bases between. Germline-derived CDR1 and CDR2 are MRHNA and SNTAGT. The CDR3 extends over 13 amino acids. CDR3 sequence: CASSLQAADTQYF. CDR3 coding DNA: TGTGCCAGCAGTCTTCAAGCGGCAGATACGCAGTATTTT.

The CDR3 nucleotides are TGTGCCAGCAGTTACCTGGGGGGTTCGAATGAGCAGTTCTTC. Its translation: CASSYLGGSNEQFF. The chain has TRBV6-5 and TRBJ2-1; D might be TRBD2 (6 bases). Looked up from germline, CDR1 is MNHEY and CDR2 is SVGAGI. The V end lost 2 bases, the J end lost 7 bases, and 12 bases lay between the germline ends. CDR3 size: 14 residues.

The chain carries TRBV6-6 and TRBJ2-2, with D tentatively TRBD1 or TRBD2 (5 bases each). Trimming took off 6 bases at V and 5 bases at J, with 16 bases between the two ends. The CDR3 covers 15 residues. CDR1 is MNHNY and CDR2 is SVGAGI in the germline V gene (reference sequence). The CDR3 bases are TGTGCCAGCAGCTATTTAAGGGGAGAAACCGGGGAGCTGTTTTTT. It codes for CASSYLRGETGELFF.

This chain uses TRBV18 with TRBJ2-5, with D hard to call. The CDR3 totals 11 residues. CDR1 is KGHSH and CDR2 is LQKENI in the germline V gene. The V gene lost 8 bases and the J gene lost 5 bases, with 9 bases spanning the gap. The CDR3 spells CASRSRETQYF. The CDR3 DNA reads TGTGCCAGCCGAAGTCGGGAGACCCAGTACTTC.

This sequence joins TRBV27 and TRBJ2-7, with 10 bases lining up with TRBD2. J gave up 7 bases and V 3 bases, and 6 bases lay outside the gene matches. Germline CDR1 MNHEY, CDR2 SMNVEV (reference sequence). CDR3 length: 14 residues. CDR3 DNA sequence: TGTGCCAGCAGTTTTCTAGCGGGAGTAGGGGAGCAGTACTTC. It translates to CASSFLAGVGEQYF.

This sequence joins TRBV18 and TRBJ1-2; 7 bases align to TRBD1. CDR1 is KGHSH, CDR2 LQKENI, per germline. The CDR3 is 14 residues long. V was clipped by 2 bases and J by 4 bases; unmatched bases: 4. The CDR3 coding sequence is TGTGCCAGCTCACCAGGGACAGAGGCCTATGGCTACACCTTC. Residues: CASSPGTEAYGYTF.

The J gene is TRBJ1-6, the V gene TRBV13; TRBD1 might be the D (5 bases). Per germline, CDR1 PRHDT and CDR2 FYEKMQ (reference sequence). This CDR3 has 15 residues. The V and J ends lost 5 bases and 7 bases respectively, with 15 bases between them. This chain's CDR3 is CASSREGPSNSPLHF. CDR3 bases: TGTGCCAGCAGCAGGGAGGGGCCCAGCAATTCACCCCTCCACTTT. Using reference TRBV13 and TRBJ1-6 for the parts outside the CDR3, the full variable domain is AAGVIQSPRHLIKEKRETATLKCYPIPRHDTVYWYQQGPGQDPQFLISFYEKMQSDKGSIPDRFSAQQFSDYHSELNMSSLELGDSALYFCASSREGPSNSPLHFGNGTRLTVT.

The CDR3 region is CASSDARKHSSGLDEQYF. The CDR3 DNA reads TGTGCCAGCAGTGACGCGCGGAAACACTCCTCGGGGCTGGACGAGCAGTACTTC. The gene calls are TRBV6-4 and TRBJ2-7; D tentatively fits TRBD1 or TRBD2 (5 bases each). The CDR3 is 18 amino acids. Germline V gene lookup returns CDR1 MRHNA and CDR2 SNTAGT. Trimming took off 2 bases at V and 5 bases at J, with 25 bases between the two ends.

Remarks on this clone: Other DNA sequences in this sample translate to the same CDR3. V gene TRBV18 combines with J gene TRBJ1-2; tentatively, D is TRBD1 (6 bases). Trimming pared 2 bases from V and 1 base from J, leaving 8 bases between. CDR1 is KGHSH, CDR2 LQKENI, per germline. The CDR3 length is 14 residues. As DNA, the CDR3 is TGTGCCAGCTCACCAGGCAGGGGTAACTATGGCTACACCTTC. It codes for CASSPGRGNYGYTF.

The rearrangement uses TRBV2 and TRBJ1-3, with TRBD1 identical over 8 bases. The length of the CDR3 is 13 residues. Germline V lookup: CDR1 SNHLY, CDR2 FYNNEI. V trimming: 4 bases; J trimming: 7 bases; junction bases outside the gene matches: 3. CDR3 DNA: TGTGCCAGCAGTGTGGACAGGGATAACACCATATATTTT. It specifies CASSVDRDNTIYF. Full variable domain (remainder filled in from reference TRBV2 and TRBJ1-3): EPEVTQTPSHQVTQMGQEVILRCVPISNHLYFYWYRQILGQKVEFLVSFYNNEISEKSEIFDDQFSVERPDGSNFTLKIRSTKLEDSAMYFCASSVDRDNTIYFGEGSWLTVV.

The chain combines TRBV30 with TRBJ1-2; D not certain. Per germline, CDR1 GTSNPN and CDR2 SVGIG (reference sequence). The CDR3 is 13 residues long. With 5 bases removed from V and 7 bases from J, the gap between germline ends came to 17 bases. CDR3 in amino acids: CAWSMVGHSGYTF. The CDR3 DNA follows: TGTGCCTGGTCTATGGTCGGTCACTCTGGCTACACCTTC.

The chain combines TRBV5-6 with TRBJ2-3, with D possibly TRBD2 on 5 matching bases. Germline V gene lookup returns CDR1 SGHDT and CDR2 YYEEEE. The CDR3 has 14 amino acids. Trimming removed 6 bases from V and 6 bases from J, with 17 bases in between. This chain's CDR3 is CASTGGFPSDTQYF. In nucleotides, the CDR3 is TGTGCCAGCACCGGAGGTTTTCCCTCGGATACGCAGTATTTT.

This clone was seen only once. J is TRBJ2-1 and V is TRBV2; no clear D gene. There are 12 residues in the CDR3. Germline loops: CDR1 SNHLY, CDR2 FYNNEI. Deletions cut 6 bases from V and 7 bases from J, with 10 bases between. The CDR3 DNA reads as TGTGCCAGCAGCAGCGAAGGGAATGAGCAGTTCTTC. Translating gives CASSSEGNEQFF.

The V and J genes are TRBV7-2 and TRBJ2-1; TRBD2 matches 10 bases. CDR1 and CDR2 from the germline V gene are SGHTA and FQGNSA. With 2 bases clipped from V and 2 bases from J, the junction kept 9 bases outside the gene matches. This CDR3 has 18 residues. In nucleotides, the CDR3 is TGTGCCAGCAGCTTAACGTCGGCTAGCGGGAGAACCTACAATGAGCAGTTCTTC. This codes for CASSLTSASGRTYNEQFF.

Of note for this clone: The identical CDR3 is also encoded by other nucleotide sequences in the sample. The rearrangement uses TRBV30 and TRBJ1-3; D is undetermined. From germline, CDR1 is GTSNPN and CDR2 SVGIG (reference sequence). This CDR3 is built from 10 residues. V dropped 1 base and J dropped 6 bases, with 1 base sitting between them. CDR3 residues: CAWSENTIYF. CDR3 in DNA: TGTGCCTGGAGTGAAAACACCATATATTTT.

The V call is TRBV27, the J call TRBJ1-6; the D is unclear. Germline V gene data show CDR1 as MNHEY and CDR2 as SMNVEV (reference sequence). The CDR3 loop spans 15 amino acids. Trimming removed 3 bases at V and 5 bases at J, with 11 bases between. CDR3 sequence: CASSFNRVDNSPLHF. The CDR3 DNA is TGTGCCAGCAGTTTTAATCGGGTTGATAATTCACCCCTCCACTTT.

This chain uses TRBV5-1 with TRBJ2-5; tentative D call: TRBD1 (6 bases). Trimming shortened V by 7 bases and J by 5 bases, and 18 bases separated the two germline ends. This CDR3 comprises 14 residues. Germline V gene sequence: CDR1 SGHRS, CDR2 YFSETQ. CDR3 amino acids: CASGEQGNPETQYF. CDR3 in DNA: TGCGCCAGCGGAGAGCAGGGGAATCCGGAGACCCAGTACTTC.

V is TRBV7-2 and J is TRBJ2-7; D gene ambiguous. Trimming stripped 5 bases from V and 0 bases from J, with 14 bases between. The germline gives CDR1 SGHTA, CDR2 FQGNSA. This CDR3 has 15 amino acids. CDR3 sequence (DNA): TGTGCCAGCAGCCCAAACCCCGGAAGCTCCTACGAGCAGTACTTC. It yields the protein CASSPNPGSSYEQYF.

The gene calls are TRBV4-1 and TRBJ1-2, with D hard to call. V gave up 4 bases and J gave up 0 bases, with 12 bases separating them. The CDR3 sequence is 15 residues long. CDR1 is MGHRA, CDR2 YSYEKL, per germline. Here the CDR3 DNA reads TGCGCCAGCAGCCGGGCGGACGGCCCTAACTATGGCTACACCTTC. Its protein is CASSRADGPNYGYTF.

The chain combines TRBV4-1 with TRBJ1-6; D is undetermined. In germline, CDR1 is MGHRA, CDR2 YSYEKL. V was pared by 1 base and J by 6 bases, with 13 bases between. The CDR3 runs 16 residues. The CDR3 nucleotides are TGCGCCAGCAGCCAAGTATCGGGGTTATCTAATTCACCCCTCCACTTT. This sequence encodes CASSQVSGLSNSPLHF.

The chain uses TRBV19 and TRBJ2-7, with a possible D match to TRBD2 (5 bases). Per germline, CDR1 LNHDA and CDR2 SQIVND (reference sequence). The ends were cut back, 2 bases at V and 5 bases at J, with 25 bases in the middle. This CDR3 has 18 residues. The CDR3 DNA follows: TGTGCCAGTAGTATAAGCGGCCGAAGTTTAAAGAGGCCCAACGAGCAGTACTTC. Residues: CASSISGRSLKRPNEQYF.